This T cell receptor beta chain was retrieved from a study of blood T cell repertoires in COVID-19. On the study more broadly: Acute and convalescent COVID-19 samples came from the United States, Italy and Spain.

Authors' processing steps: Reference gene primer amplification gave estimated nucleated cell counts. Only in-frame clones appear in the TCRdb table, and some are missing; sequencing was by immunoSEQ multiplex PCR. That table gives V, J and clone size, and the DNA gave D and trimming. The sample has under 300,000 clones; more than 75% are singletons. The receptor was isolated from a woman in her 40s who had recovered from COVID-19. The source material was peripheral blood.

The chain's CDR3 is CASSTRQGNWNSPLHF. The CDR3, as DNA: TGTGCCAGCAGTACACGACAGGGCAACTGGAATTCACCCCTCCACTTT. This rearrangement joins TRBV6-6 to TRBJ1-6, with 7 positions matching TRBD1. The V and J ends lost 5 bases and 7 bases, in that order; junction bases with no gene match: 11. CDR1 MNHNY and CDR2 SVGAGI come from the germline V gene (reference sequence). There are 16 residues in the CDR3.